These T cell receptor beta chains were read from a single sample in a study of T cell repertoires in cytomegalovirus infection. Using its own MiXCR run on the reads, TCRdb lists one record per CDR3 protein. The repertoire holds under 850,000 distinct CDR3 sequences, with less than 40% as singletons. Material: PBMCs. The receptors were gathered from a human donor in good health (CMV status not recorded). Some clones in this sample may be carry-over from other donors' samples. Both conserved end residues are part of each CDR3. Each record gives: clone size, D gene, V gene, J gene, CDR3 DNA, CDR3 protein. D genes are given only for firm matches. Where a row states a size, it is once, few, many or the class of an expanded clone; other rows omit it.

clone_size: .
d_call: .
v_call: TRBV28
j_call: TRBJ1-4
cdr3_nt: TGTGCCAGCAGGGCGAGGCTGGGGAAGGAAAAACTGTTTTTT
cdr3_aa: CASRARLGKEKLFF

clone_size: few
d_call: .
v_call: TRBV5-5
j_call: TRBJ2-3
cdr3_nt: TGTGCCAGCAGCTTGCCGTCTTCGGATACGCAGTATTTT
cdr3_aa: CASSLPSSDTQYF

clone_size: .
d_call: .
v_call: TRBV5-3
j_call: TRBJ1-1
cdr3_nt: TGTGCCAGCAGCCTGGAAAGAAACACTGAAGCTTTATTT
cdr3_aa: CASSLERNTEALF

clone_size: few
d_call: .
v_call: TRBV20-1
j_call: TRBJ2-7
cdr3_nt: TGCAGTGCCCTCGACAGCGTTAGAACCTACGAGCAGTACTTC
cdr3_aa: CSALDSVRTYEQYF

clone_size: .
d_call: .
v_call: TRBV20-1
j_call: TRBJ2-5
cdr3_nt: TGCAGTGCTAGAGATCTATTTGTTGGTGGAGAGACCCAGTACTTC
cdr3_aa: CSARDLFVGGETQYF

clone_size: .
d_call: .
v_call: TRBV13
j_call: TRBJ1-6
cdr3_nt: TGTGCCAGCAGCGTGTCGAGGACCGATAATTCACCCCTCCACTTT
cdr3_aa: CASSVSRTDNSPLHF

clone_size: .
d_call: .
v_call: TRBV4-2
j_call: TRBJ1-4
cdr3_nt: TGTGCCAGCAGCCAAGGCGTTGGAGCTAATAATGAAAAACTGTTTTTT
cdr3_aa: CASSQGVGANNEKLFF

clone_size: .
d_call: .
v_call: TRBV6-5
j_call: TRBJ1-1
cdr3_nt: TGTGCCAGCAGTTACTCTGGCAGGGTGGTTTTGGAAGCTTTCTTT
cdr3_aa: CASSYSGRVVLEAFF

clone_size: .
d_call: TRBD1
v_call: TRBV28
j_call: TRBJ2-2
cdr3_nt: TGTGCCAGCAGGAGGGACAGGGCCCCCTTGGGCGGGGAGCTGTTTTTT
cdr3_aa: CASRRDRAPLGGELFF

clone_size: .
d_call: .
v_call: TRBV7-2
j_call: TRBJ2-2
cdr3_nt: TGTGCCAGCAGCCCCCCACCCGGGACCGGGGAGCTGTTTTGG
cdr3_aa: CASSPPPGTGELFW

clone_size: many
d_call: .
v_call: TRBV7-9
j_call: TRBJ2-6
cdr3_nt: TGTGCCAGCAGCTTAGGGGTTGGGGGCTCCCACTCTGGGGCCAACGTCCTGACTTTC
cdr3_aa: CASSLGVGGSHSGANVLTF

clone_size: .
d_call: TRBD1
v_call: TRBV19
j_call: TRBJ2-5
cdr3_nt: TGTGCCAGTAGTGCGCCGGGACAGGGGCAAGAGACCCAGTACTTC
cdr3_aa: CASSAPGQGQETQYF

clone_size: few
d_call: .
v_call: TRBV7-6
j_call: TRBJ2-2
cdr3_nt: TGTGCCAGCAGCTTATCCACCTCGAACACCGGGGAGCTGTTTTTT
cdr3_aa: CASSLSTSNTGELFF

clone_size: .
d_call: TRBD2
v_call: TRBV28
j_call: TRBJ2-4
cdr3_nt: TGTGCCATCAGTTTAGGACTAGCGGGCAAAAACATTCAGTACTTC
cdr3_aa: CAISLGLAGKNIQYF

clone_size: few
d_call: .
v_call: TRBV7-6
j_call: TRBJ2-7
cdr3_nt: TGTGCCAGCCGACCCGATGGGGGTCGGCTCGAGCAGTACTTC
cdr3_aa: CASRPDGGRLEQYF

clone_size: .
d_call: TRBD1
v_call: TRBV10-3
j_call: TRBJ1-2
cdr3_nt: TGTGCCACCCACACCCCCGGGACAGCTATTAACTATGGCTACACCTTC
cdr3_aa: CATHTPGTAINYGYTF

clone_size: few
d_call: TRBD1
v_call: TRBV5-6
j_call: TRBJ2-7
cdr3_nt: TGTGCCAGCAGCCGTTTGACCGGGACAGGGAACTACGAGCAGTACTTC
cdr3_aa: CASSRLTGTGNYEQYF

clone_size: few
d_call: .
v_call: TRBV7-2
j_call: TRBJ2-7
cdr3_nt: TGTGCCAGCAGCTTTCGCGGCAGCCCCACCGAGCAGTACTTC
cdr3_aa: CASSFRGSPTEQYF

clone_size: .
d_call: .
v_call: TRBV27
j_call: TRBJ2-5
cdr3_nt: TGTGCCAGCAGTTTATCCCCGACTAGTGGGGAGACCCAGTACTTC
cdr3_aa: CASSLSPTSGETQYF

clone_size: many
d_call: .
v_call: TRBV7-2
j_call: TRBJ2-7
cdr3_nt: TGTGCCAGCAGCCCCCCGGATCCCGAGCAGTACTTC
cdr3_aa: CASSPPDPEQYF

clone_size: .
d_call: TRBD1
v_call: TRBV6-8
j_call: TRBJ1-4
cdr3_nt: TGTGCCAGCAGTCAGACAGGGAAAAACAATGAAAAACTGTTTTTT
cdr3_aa: CASSQTGKNNEKLFF

clone_size: .
d_call: .
v_call: TRBV7-2
j_call: TRBJ2-1
cdr3_nt: TGTGCCAGCAGCTCAACGTGGAGTCGTGAGCAGTTCTTC
cdr3_aa: CASSSTWSREQFF

clone_size: .
d_call: .
v_call: TRBV28
j_call: TRBJ1-4
cdr3_nt: TGTGCCAGCAGTTTTAATTGGAGGACTAATGAAAAACTGTTTTTT
cdr3_aa: CASSFNWRTNEKLFF

clone_size: .
d_call: .
v_call: TRBV4-1
j_call: TRBJ2-3
cdr3_nt: TGCGCCAGCAGCCAGTGGCCAGGTACAGATACGCAGTATTTT
cdr3_aa: CASSQWPGTDTQYF

clone_size: .
d_call: .
v_call: TRBV20-1
j_call: TRBJ1-6
cdr3_nt: TGCAGTGCTAGAGATCGTGGCAGGATCACCGATAATTCACCCCTCCACTTT
cdr3_aa: CSARDRGRITDNSPLHF

clone_size: .
d_call: TRBD1
v_call: TRBV19
j_call: TRBJ1-2
cdr3_nt: TGTGCCAGTAGTAGTCAGGGGGCAATCTATGGCTACACCTTC
cdr3_aa: CASSSQGAIYGYTF